These T cell receptor beta chains were read from a single sample in a study of cytomegalovirus exposure and HLA in healthy donors. TCRdb's table, derived via immunoSEQ multiplex PCR, lists solely in-frame clones and lacks some. The sample has about 170,000 clones, around 78% seen once. The specimen was PBMCs. These receptors were obtained from a woman aged 25 to 45 in good health and CMV-seropositive. The CDR3 runs from the conserved cysteine through the conserved F or W. The order of the fields is J gene, D gene, V gene, clone size, CDR3 protein, CDR3 DNA. A D gene is named only where the DNA matches it firmly. The listing skips clone size in some rows; elsewhere it reads once, few, many or a size class.

j_gene: TRBJ1-1; d_gene: TRBD1; v_gene: TRBV2; abundance: few; CDR3aa: CASRGTDMNTEAFF; CDR3nt: TGTGCCAGCAGGGGGACAGACATGAACACTGAAGCTTTCTTT
j_gene: TRBJ1-1; d_gene: .; v_gene: TRBV28; abundance: once; CDR3aa: CASSRGAEAFF; CDR3nt: TGTGCCAGCAGCCGGGGGGCCGAAGCTTTCTTT
j_gene: TRBJ1-2; d_gene: .; v_gene: TRBV6-1; abundance: .; CDR3aa: CASSPRGVYTF; CDR3nt: TGTGCCAGCAGCCCCAGGGGCGTCTACACCTTC
j_gene: TRBJ1-2; d_gene: .; v_gene: TRBV6-5; abundance: .; CDR3aa: CASSYSSGGGYTF; CDR3nt: TGTGCCAGCAGTTACTCGTCGGGTGGTGGCTACACCTTC
j_gene: TRBJ2-3; d_gene: TRBD2; v_gene: TRBV2; abundance: .; CDR3aa: CASSERVAGDTQYF; CDR3nt: TGTGCCAGCAGTGAAAGAGTAGCGGGAGATACGCAGTATTTT
j_gene: TRBJ2-1; d_gene: TRBD2; v_gene: TRBV7-2; abundance: .; CDR3aa: CASSLPTSGYNEQFF; CDR3nt: TGTGCCAGCAGCTTACCTACTAGCGGTTACAATGAGCAGTTCTTC
j_gene: TRBJ1-6; d_gene: .; v_gene: TRBV4-3; abundance: .; CDR3aa: CASSPSGGASPLHF; CDR3nt: TGCGCCAGCAGCCCCTCCGGGGGAGCTTCACCCCTCCACTTT
j_gene: TRBJ2-3; d_gene: .; v_gene: TRBV15; abundance: .; CDR3aa: CATSRDRTDTQYF; CDR3nt: TGTGCCACCAGCAGAGATCGGACAGATACGCAGTATTTT
j_gene: TRBJ1-4; d_gene: .; v_gene: TRBV6-5; abundance: once; CDR3aa: CASSYQFNEKLFF; CDR3nt: TGTGCCAGCAGTTATCAGTTTAATGAAAAACTGTTTTTT
j_gene: TRBJ1-3; d_gene: TRBD1; v_gene: TRBV9; abundance: .; CDR3aa: CASSVGQGGSGNTIYF; CDR3nt: TGTGCCAGCAGCGTAGGACAGGGTGGCTCTGGAAACACCATATATTTT
j_gene: TRBJ2-1; d_gene: .; v_gene: TRBV5-4; abundance: .; CDR3aa: CASSSFAGYEQFF; CDR3nt: TGTGCCAGCAGTAGCTTCGCCGGGTATGAGCAGTTCTTC
j_gene: TRBJ2-1; d_gene: .; v_gene: TRBV6-1; abundance: .; CDR3aa: CASGGGGAYNEQFF; CDR3nt: TGTGCCAGCGGAGGGGGAGGGGCCTACAATGAGCAGTTCTTC
j_gene: TRBJ1-2; d_gene: .; v_gene: TRBV2; abundance: .; CDR3aa: CASHVGVNYGYTF; CDR3nt: TGTGCCAGTCACGTAGGGGTTAACTATGGCTACACCTTC
j_gene: TRBJ1-4; d_gene: .; v_gene: TRBV5-1; abundance: .; CDR3aa: CASSLGQGRNRNEKLFF; CDR3nt: TGCGCCAGCAGCTTGGGGCAGGGTCGGAATAGGAATGAAAAACTGTTTTTT
j_gene: TRBJ1-2; d_gene: TRBD1; v_gene: TRBV5-4; abundance: .; CDR3aa: CASSPTGGGYGYTF; CDR3nt: TGTGCCAGCAGCCCTACAGGGGGCGGCTATGGCTACACCTTC
j_gene: TRBJ1-6; d_gene: .; v_gene: TRBV7-9; abundance: once; CDR3aa: CASSLAQGGNSPLHF; CDR3nt: TGTGCCAGCAGCTTAGCGCAGGGTGGGAATTCACCCCTCCACTTT
j_gene: TRBJ1-5; d_gene: .; v_gene: TRBV15; abundance: .; CDR3aa: CATSEGGLQPQHF; CDR3nt: TGTGCCACCAGCGAGGGGGGGCTTCAGCCCCAGCATTTT
j_gene: TRBJ2-7; d_gene: TRBD2; v_gene: TRBV6-1; abundance: .; CDR3aa: CASSEDLGLAGGEQYF; CDR3nt: TGTGCCAGCAGTGAAGATCTGGGACTAGCGGGAGGCGAGCAGTACTTC
j_gene: TRBJ2-1; d_gene: TRBD2; v_gene: TRBV5-1; abundance: .; CDR3aa: CASSFLAGGGLDEQFF; CDR3nt: TGCGCCAGCAGCTTCCTAGCGGGAGGGGGCTTGGATGAGCAGTTCTTC
j_gene: TRBJ1-5; d_gene: TRBD1; v_gene: TRBV6-5; abundance: .; CDR3aa: CASSYDRGNQPQHF; CDR3nt: TGTGCCAGCAGTTACGACAGGGGGAATCAGCCCCAGCATTTT
j_gene: TRBJ1-1; d_gene: TRBD1; v_gene: TRBV5-1; abundance: .; CDR3aa: CASSQDRATEAFF; CDR3nt: TGCGCCAGCAGCCAGGACAGGGCTACTGAAGCTTTCTTT
j_gene: TRBJ1-2; d_gene: TRBD1; v_gene: TRBV5-4; abundance: .; CDR3aa: CASSLGQGVYYGYTF; CDR3nt: TGTGCCAGCAGCTTGGGACAGGGGGTGTACTATGGCTACACCTTC
j_gene: TRBJ2-7; d_gene: .; v_gene: TRBV7-8; abundance: .; CDR3aa: CASSLVSGVSASYEQYF; CDR3nt: TGTGCCAGCAGCTTAGTATCTGGCGTCAGCGCCTCCTACGAGCAGTACTTC
j_gene: TRBJ2-5; d_gene: .; v_gene: TRBV11-2; abundance: .; CDR3aa: CASSSQGTATQYF; CDR3nt: TGTGCCAGCAGCTCCCAGGGGACGGCGACCCAGTACTTC
j_gene: TRBJ1-2; d_gene: .; v_gene: TRBV4-3; abundance: .; CDR3aa: CASSRGGEGDGYTF; CDR3nt: TGCGCCAGCAGCCGAGGAGGCGAGGGGGATGGCTACACCTTC
j_gene: TRBJ1-2; d_gene: TRBD1; v_gene: TRBV13; abundance: .; CDR3aa: CASSSARQGNYGYTF; CDR3nt: TGTGCCAGCAGCTCCGCCCGACAGGGAAACTATGGCTACACCTTC
j_gene: TRBJ1-5; d_gene: .; v_gene: TRBV6-1; abundance: .; CDR3aa: CASSEGRNRVGQPQHF; CDR3nt: TGTGCCAGCAGTGAGGGACGGAACAGGGTAGGTCAGCCCCAGCATTTT
j_gene: TRBJ1-5; d_gene: .; v_gene: TRBV28; abundance: .; CDR3aa: CASSYRNFEGNQPQHF; CDR3nt: TGTGCCAGCAGTTACCGGAATTTTGAGGGCAATCAGCCCCAGCATTTT
j_gene: TRBJ2-2; d_gene: .; v_gene: TRBV15; abundance: .; CDR3aa: CATSREAFVPGELFF; CDR3nt: TGTGCCACCAGCAGAGAGGCCTTCGTCCCCGGGGAGCTGTTTTTT
j_gene: TRBJ2-1; d_gene: TRBD2; v_gene: TRBV5-5; abundance: .; CDR3aa: CASSLGTSGSPASNEQFF; CDR3nt: TGTGCCAGCAGCCTAGGGACTAGCGGGAGCCCGGCTAGCAATGAGCAGTTCTTC
j_gene: TRBJ1-6; d_gene: .; v_gene: TRBV5-6; abundance: .; CDR3aa: CASSLGPPGDSPLHF; CDR3nt: TGTGCCAGCAGCTTGGGGCCCCCCGGGGATTCACCCCTCCACTTT
j_gene: TRBJ1-5; d_gene: TRBD1; v_gene: TRBV5-1; abundance: few; CDR3aa: CASSLGPGQGVSNNQPQHF; CDR3nt: TGCGCCAGCAGCTTGGGCCCGGGACAGGGGGTGAGTAACAATCAGCCCCAGCATTTT
j_gene: TRBJ2-3; d_gene: TRBD2; v_gene: TRBV29-1; abundance: .; CDR3aa: CSVTHLAGVGNTQYF; CDR3nt: TGCAGCGTCACACACCTAGCGGGGGTTGGGAATACGCAGTATTTT
j_gene: TRBJ2-5; d_gene: TRBD2; v_gene: TRBV9; abundance: .; CDR3aa: CASSVGSGGQETQYF; CDR3nt: TGTGCCAGCAGCGTAGGTTCGGGGGGGCAAGAGACCCAGTACTTC
j_gene: TRBJ1-1; d_gene: .; v_gene: TRBV6-4; abundance: few; CDR3aa: CASSPDRLNTEAFF; CDR3nt: TGTGCCAGCAGTCCCGACAGGCTGAACACTGAAGCTTTCTTT
j_gene: TRBJ1-4; d_gene: .; v_gene: TRBV9; abundance: .; CDR3aa: CASSPWNSPNEKLFF; CDR3nt: TGTGCCAGCAGCCCCTGGAACAGCCCGAATGAAAAACTGTTTTTT
j_gene: TRBJ1-4; d_gene: .; v_gene: TRBV28; abundance: .; CDR3aa: CASKIQPSNEKLFF; CDR3nt: TGTGCCAGCAAAATACAGCCTTCTAATGAAAAACTGTTTTTT
j_gene: TRBJ1-6; d_gene: TRBD1; v_gene: TRBV19; abundance: .; CDR3aa: CASAGIRDRQSPLHF; CDR3nt: TGTGCCAGTGCTGGAATCCGGGACAGACAGTCACCCCTCCACTTT
j_gene: TRBJ2-6; d_gene: .; v_gene: TRBV5-1; abundance: .; CDR3aa: CASSLEQNSGANVLTF; CDR3nt: TGCGCCAGCAGCTTGGAACAGAACTCTGGGGCCAACGTCCTGACTTTC
j_gene: TRBJ1-4; d_gene: TRBD1; v_gene: TRBV18; abundance: .; CDR3aa: CASSRGQGGTNEKLFF; CDR3nt: TGTGCCAGCTCACGCGGACAGGGAGGAACTAATGAAAAACTGTTTTTT
j_gene: TRBJ2-5; d_gene: .; v_gene: TRBV11-2; abundance: .; CDR3aa: CASSSRPATQYF; CDR3nt: TGTGCCAGCAGCTCCAGGCCCGCGACCCAGTACTTC
j_gene: TRBJ2-7; d_gene: TRBD1; v_gene: TRBV19; abundance: .; CDR3aa: CASSGTATAEQYF; CDR3nt: TGTGCCAGTAGTGGGACAGCCACCGCCGAGCAGTACTTC
j_gene: TRBJ1-5; d_gene: .; v_gene: TRBV21-1; abundance: .; CDR3aa: CASSRTTHSNQPQHF; CDR3nt: TGTGCCAGCAGTCGAACGACACATAGCAATCAGCCCCAGCATTTT
j_gene: TRBJ2-5; d_gene: .; v_gene: TRBV20-1; abundance: .; CDR3aa: CSARAGETQYF; CDR3nt: TGCAGTGCTAGAGCAGGAGAGACCCAGTACTTC
j_gene: TRBJ2-7; d_gene: .; v_gene: TRBV30; abundance: .; CDR3aa: CAWSVSGYEQYF; CDR3nt: TGTGCCTGGAGTGTGAGCGGTTACGAGCAGTACTTC
j_gene: TRBJ2-7; d_gene: .; v_gene: TRBV10-3; abundance: .; CDR3aa: CAITLVYYEQYF; CDR3nt: TGTGCCATCACTCTAGTCTACTACGAGCAATACTTC
j_gene: TRBJ1-4; d_gene: .; v_gene: TRBV2; abundance: few; CDR3aa: CASKRGGQRLFF; CDR3nt: TGTGCCAGCAAGAGGGGGGGGCAACGACTGTTTTTT
j_gene: TRBJ2-7; d_gene: TRBD2; v_gene: TRBV19; abundance: .; CDR3aa: CASSIFGTSGGEQYF; CDR3nt: TGTGCCAGTAGTATCTTCGGGACTAGCGGCGGTGAGCAGTACTTC
j_gene: TRBJ2-5; d_gene: .; v_gene: TRBV7-2; abundance: .; CDR3aa: CASSLDGNVKTQYF; CDR3nt: TGTGCCAGCAGCTTAGACGGGAATGTAAAGACCCAGTACTTC
j_gene: TRBJ1-2; d_gene: .; v_gene: TRBV5-1; abundance: .; CDR3aa: CASSIVEAGSGGYTF; CDR3nt: TGCGCCAGCAGCATTGTGGAGGCCGGCTCTGGTGGCTACACCTTC
j_gene: TRBJ1-1; d_gene: .; v_gene: TRBV7-2; abundance: .; CDR3aa: CASSLALLEAFF; CDR3nt: TGTGCCAGCAGCTTAGCACTCTTGGAAGCTTTCTTT
j_gene: TRBJ2-2; d_gene: .; v_gene: TRBV7-9; abundance: .; CDR3aa: CASSLSKRAATGNTGELFF; CDR3nt: TGTGCCAGCAGCCTTAGTAAGAGAGCTGCGACAGGGAACACCGGGGAGCTGTTTTTT
j_gene: TRBJ2-2; d_gene: TRBD2; v_gene: TRBV4-1; abundance: .; CDR3aa: CASSLAGGGTGELFF; CDR3nt: TGCGCCAGCAGCCTAGCGGGGGGAGGCACCGGGGAGCTGTTTTTT